The T cell receptor (beta chain) under discussion was sequenced for a study of T-cell memory formation after mild COVID-19. Study summary: Clusters were largely donor specific. Findings and caveats of the study: Contracting CD4+ clones lay largely in CM and EM, with CD8+ ones residing in EMRA. Pre-infection memory already had some responding clones, implying cross-reactive memory joined.

Using constant-segment primers, 5'RACE produced TCR alpha and TCR beta cDNA libraries carrying sample barcodes and UMIs. TCRdb recomputed calls from the 5' RACE reads with MiXCR, one row per CDR3 protein. Here the sample spans 25,000 to 35,000 distinct CDR3 sequences, about 8% being singletons. This clonotype was seen repeatedly, ten times or more. Its specificity is not known. The receptor was isolated from an adult woman who had mild COVID-19 (a few samples of this study predate the infection). Cell type and time point are not known. The sequencing sample was made of PBMCs or a T cell subset sorted from them (not recorded which).

CDR3 in DNA: TGTGCCAGCAGTTTTGGGGACGGCACAGATACGCAGTATTTT. Translated: CASSFGDGTDTQYF. The chain recombines TRBV27 with TRBJ2-3; D tentatively reads TRBD1 or TRBD2 (5 bases each). V was pared by 3 bases and J by 1 base, with 8 bases between. This CDR3 contains 14 residues. Per the germline V gene, CDR1 is MNHEY and CDR2 is SMNVEV (reference sequence).